This T cell receptor beta chain was captured by sequencing in a study of cytomegalovirus exposure and HLA in healthy donors. Germline V gene data show CDR1 as MNHEY and CDR2 as SMNVEV (reference sequence). This CDR3 is built from 18 residues. V was shortened by 5 bases and J by 0 bases, with 23 bases between the two germline ends. Concerning this clone itself: Its specificity is not known.

Researchers ran the PCR with 60 Vbeta and 13 Jbeta primers. Sequenced by immunoSEQ multiplex PCR; TCRdb stores in-frame clones only, minus some. The table records about 120,000 clones, 75% to 90% of them present only once. Study-level points and caveats: Reportedly, fewer N-insertions than the roughly 700-donor mean appeared in an Asian-associated ancestry cluster in a later analysis. One cluster of highly shared sequence variants probably arose as a sequencing artifact.

The rearrangement links TRBV27 to TRBJ2-7; D is possibly TRBD1 (5 bases). Specimen: PBMCs. This clonotype was sampled from a man aged 25 to 45 in good health and CMV-seropositive. The CDR3 DNA reads TGTGCCAGCAGTCTCACCGGTAGAAGACAGCGCCGCTCCTACGAGCAGTACTTC. Translation: CASSLTGRRQRRSYEQYF.